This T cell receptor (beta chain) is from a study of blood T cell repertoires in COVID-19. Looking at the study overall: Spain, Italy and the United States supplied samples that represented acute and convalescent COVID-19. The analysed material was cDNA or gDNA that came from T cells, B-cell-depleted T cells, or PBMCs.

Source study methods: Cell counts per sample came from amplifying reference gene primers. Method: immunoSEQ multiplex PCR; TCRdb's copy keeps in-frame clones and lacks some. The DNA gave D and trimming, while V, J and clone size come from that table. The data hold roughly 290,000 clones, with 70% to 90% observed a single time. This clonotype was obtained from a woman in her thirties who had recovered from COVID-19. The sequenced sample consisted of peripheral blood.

For the CDR3, the DNA is TGTGCCAGCAAATTGACAGGGAAATTTTATTCACCCCTCCACTTT. Translation: CASKLTGKFYSPLHF. J is TRBJ1-6 and V is TRBV27; 7 nucleotides line up with TRBD1. The CDR3 covers 15 residues. Germline V gene lookup returns CDR1 MNHEY and CDR2 SMNVEV (reference sequence). The trim removed 7 bases at V and 8 bases at J, leaving 11 bases unmatched.